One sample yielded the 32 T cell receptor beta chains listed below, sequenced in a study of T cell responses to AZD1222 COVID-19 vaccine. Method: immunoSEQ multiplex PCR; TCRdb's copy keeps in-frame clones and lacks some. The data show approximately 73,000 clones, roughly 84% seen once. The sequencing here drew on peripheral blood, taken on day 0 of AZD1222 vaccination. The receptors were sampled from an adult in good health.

This CDR3 is CASIPYTEAFF. DNA for the CDR3: TGTGCCAGCATCCCTTACACTGAAGCTTTCTTT. The chain has TRBV13 and TRBJ1-1; D remains unclear. This CDR3 has 11 residues. Germline values: CDR1 PRHDT, CDR2 FYEKMQ (reference sequence). With 7 bases removed from V and 3 bases from J, the gap between germline ends came to 6 bases. Together with reference TRBV13 and TRBJ1-1, the CDR3 gives the full variable domain: AAGVIQSPRHLIKEKRETATLKCYPIPRHDTVYWYQQGPGQDPQFLISFYEKMQSDKGSIPDRFSAQQFSDYHSELNMSSLELGDSALYFCASIPYTEAFFGQGTRLTVV.

The CDR3 coding sequence is TGTGCCAGCAGCCAAGATTGGAACTACGAGCAGTACTTC. Translating gives CASSQDWNYEQYF. The V call is TRBV14, the J call TRBJ2-7, with unresolved D. Trimming stripped 0 bases from V and 3 bases from J, with 6 bases between. This CDR3 is 13 amino acids long. CDR1 is SGHDN, CDR2 FVKESK, per germline.

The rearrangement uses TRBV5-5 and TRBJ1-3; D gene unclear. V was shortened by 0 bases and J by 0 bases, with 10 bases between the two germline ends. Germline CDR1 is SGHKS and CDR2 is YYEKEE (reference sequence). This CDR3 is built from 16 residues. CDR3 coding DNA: TGTGCCAGCAGCTTGGATCAGGCGGTCTCTGGAAACACCATATATTTT. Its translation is CASSLDQAVSGNTIYF.

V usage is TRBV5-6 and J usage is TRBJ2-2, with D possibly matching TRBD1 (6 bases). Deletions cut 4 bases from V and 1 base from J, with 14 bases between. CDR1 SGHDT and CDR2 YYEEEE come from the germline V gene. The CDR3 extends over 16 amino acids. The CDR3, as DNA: TGTGCCAGCAGCCTCGGCATGGGACAGAACACCGGGGAGCTGTTTTTT. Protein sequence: CASSLGMGQNTGELFF.

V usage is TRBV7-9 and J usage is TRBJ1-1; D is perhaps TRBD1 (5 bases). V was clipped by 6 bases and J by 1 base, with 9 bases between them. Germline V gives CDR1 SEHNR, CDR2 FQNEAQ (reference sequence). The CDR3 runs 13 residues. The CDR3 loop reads CASRGQGNTEAFF. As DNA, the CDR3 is TGTGCCAGCAGAGGGCAGGGGAACACTGAAGCTTTCTTT.

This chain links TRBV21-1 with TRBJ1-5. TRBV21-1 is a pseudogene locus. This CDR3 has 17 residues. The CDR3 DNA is TGTGCCAGCAGCCGACGCGCCCTACCGAATAGCAATCAGCCCCAGCATTTT. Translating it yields CASSRRALPNSNQPQHF.

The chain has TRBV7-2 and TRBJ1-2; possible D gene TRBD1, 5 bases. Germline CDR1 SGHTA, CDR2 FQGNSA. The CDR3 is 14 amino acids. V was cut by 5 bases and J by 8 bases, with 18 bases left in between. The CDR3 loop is CASSPRGGEYGYTF. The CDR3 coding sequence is TGTGCCAGCAGCCCCCGGGGGGGGGAATACGGCTACACCTTC.

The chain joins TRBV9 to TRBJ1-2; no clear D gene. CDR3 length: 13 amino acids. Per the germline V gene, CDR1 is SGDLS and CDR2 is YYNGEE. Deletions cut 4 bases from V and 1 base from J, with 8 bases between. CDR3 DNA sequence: TGTGCCAGCAGCCCTGAGGGTAACTATGGCTACACCTTC. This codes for CASSPEGNYGYTF.

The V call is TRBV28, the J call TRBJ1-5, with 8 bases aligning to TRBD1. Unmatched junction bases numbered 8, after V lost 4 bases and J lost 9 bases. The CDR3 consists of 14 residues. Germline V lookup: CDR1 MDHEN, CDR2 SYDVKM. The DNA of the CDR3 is TGTGCCAGCAGTTCCCCCCAGGGGACAGGGCCCCAGCATTTT. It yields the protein CASSSPQGTGPQHF.

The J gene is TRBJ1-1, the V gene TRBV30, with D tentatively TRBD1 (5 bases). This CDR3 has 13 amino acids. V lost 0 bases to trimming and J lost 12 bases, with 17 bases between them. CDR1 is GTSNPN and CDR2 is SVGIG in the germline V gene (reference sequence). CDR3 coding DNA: TGTGCCTGGAGTGTGATTACGGGGACGGGGACTTTCTTT. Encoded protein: CAWSVITGTGTFF.

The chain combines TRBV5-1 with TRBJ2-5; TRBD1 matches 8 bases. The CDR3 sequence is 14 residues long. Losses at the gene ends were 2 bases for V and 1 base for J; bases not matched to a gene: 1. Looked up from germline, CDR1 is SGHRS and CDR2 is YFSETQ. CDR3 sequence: CASSFGQGQETQYF. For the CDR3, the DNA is TGCGCCAGCAGCTTCGGACAGGGCCAAGAGACCCAGTACTTC.

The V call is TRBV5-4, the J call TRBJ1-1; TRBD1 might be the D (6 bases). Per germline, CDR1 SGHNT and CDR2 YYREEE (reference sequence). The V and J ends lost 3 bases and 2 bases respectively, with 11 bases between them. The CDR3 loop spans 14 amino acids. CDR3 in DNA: TGTGCCAGCAGCTCGCCGGGACAAAACACTGAAGCTTTCTTT. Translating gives CASSSPGQNTEAFF.

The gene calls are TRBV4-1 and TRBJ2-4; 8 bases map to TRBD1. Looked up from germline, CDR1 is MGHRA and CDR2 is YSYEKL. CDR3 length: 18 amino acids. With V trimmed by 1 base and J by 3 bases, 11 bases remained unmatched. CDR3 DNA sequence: TGCGCCAGCAGCCAAGGGGGGTGGACAGGGTTTGACAAAAACATTCAGTACTTC. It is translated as CASSQGGWTGFDKNIQYF.

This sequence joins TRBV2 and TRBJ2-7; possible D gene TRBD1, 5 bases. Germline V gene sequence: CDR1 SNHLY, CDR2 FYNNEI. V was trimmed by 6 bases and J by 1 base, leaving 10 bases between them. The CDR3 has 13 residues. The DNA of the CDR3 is TGTGCCAGCAGGACAGCTTCATCCTACGAGCAGTACTTC. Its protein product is CASRTASSYEQYF.

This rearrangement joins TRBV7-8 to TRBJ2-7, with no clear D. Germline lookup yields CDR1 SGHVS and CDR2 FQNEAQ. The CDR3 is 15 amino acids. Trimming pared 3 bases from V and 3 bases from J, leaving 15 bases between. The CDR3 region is CASSFLGPMGYEQYF. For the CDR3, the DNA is TGTGCCAGCAGCTTTTTAGGTCCCATGGGCTACGAGCAGTACTTC.

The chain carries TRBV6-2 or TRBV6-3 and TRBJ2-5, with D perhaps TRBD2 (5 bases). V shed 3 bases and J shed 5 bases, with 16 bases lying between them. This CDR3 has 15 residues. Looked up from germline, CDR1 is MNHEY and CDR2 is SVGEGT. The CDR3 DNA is TGTGCCAGCAGTTATTCCGGCAGCCAGCGGGAGACCCAGTACTTC. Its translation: CASSYSGSQRETQYF.

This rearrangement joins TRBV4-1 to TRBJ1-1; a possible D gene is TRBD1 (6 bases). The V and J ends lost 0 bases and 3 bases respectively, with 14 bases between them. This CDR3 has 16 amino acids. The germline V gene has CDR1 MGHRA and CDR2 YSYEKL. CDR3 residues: CASSQEGARGDTEAFF. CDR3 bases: TGCGCCAGCAGCCAAGAAGGGGCCAGGGGTGACACTGAAGCTTTCTTT.

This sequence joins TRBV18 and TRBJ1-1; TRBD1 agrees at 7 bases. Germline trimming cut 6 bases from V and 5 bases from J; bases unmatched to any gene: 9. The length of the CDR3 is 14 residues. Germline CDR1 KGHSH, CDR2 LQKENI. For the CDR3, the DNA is TGTGCCAGCTCCTCCCAACAGGGGCAGACTGAAGCTTTCTTT. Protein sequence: CASSSQQGQTEAFF. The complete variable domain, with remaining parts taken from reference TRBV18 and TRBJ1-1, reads NAGVMQNPRHLVRRRGQEARLRCSPMKGHSHVYWYRQLPEEGLKFMVYLQKENIIDESGMPKERFSAEFPKEGPSILRIQQVVRGDSAAYFCASSSQQGQTEAFFGQGTRLTVV.

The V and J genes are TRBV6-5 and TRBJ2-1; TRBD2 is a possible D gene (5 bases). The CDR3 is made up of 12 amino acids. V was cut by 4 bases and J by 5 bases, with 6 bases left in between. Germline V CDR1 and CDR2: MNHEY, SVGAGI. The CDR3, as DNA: TGTGCCAGCAGTTCTAGCAACAATGAGCAGTTCTTC. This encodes CASSSSNNEQFF.

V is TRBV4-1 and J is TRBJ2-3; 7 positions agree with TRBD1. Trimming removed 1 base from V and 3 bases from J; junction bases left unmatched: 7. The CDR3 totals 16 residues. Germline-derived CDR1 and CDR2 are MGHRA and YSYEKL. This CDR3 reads CASSQGRGRGTDTQYF. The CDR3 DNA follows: TGCGCCAGCAGCCAAGGCCGGGGCAGGGGGACAGATACGCAGTATTTT.

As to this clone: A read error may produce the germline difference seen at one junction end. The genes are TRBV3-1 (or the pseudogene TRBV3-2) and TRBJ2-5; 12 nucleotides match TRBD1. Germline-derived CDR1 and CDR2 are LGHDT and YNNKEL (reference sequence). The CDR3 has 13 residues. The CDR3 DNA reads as TGTGCCAGCAGCCAAGATCTGGGACAGGGGGCCAACTTC. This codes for CASSQDLGQGANF.

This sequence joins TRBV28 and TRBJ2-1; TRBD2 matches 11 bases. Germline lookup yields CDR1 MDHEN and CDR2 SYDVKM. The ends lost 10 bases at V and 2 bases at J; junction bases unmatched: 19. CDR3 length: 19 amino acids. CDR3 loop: CAILPMGTSGLEAYNEQFF. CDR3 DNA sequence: TGTGCCATCCTCCCCATGGGGACTAGCGGCCTCGAGGCCTACAATGAGCAGTTCTTC.

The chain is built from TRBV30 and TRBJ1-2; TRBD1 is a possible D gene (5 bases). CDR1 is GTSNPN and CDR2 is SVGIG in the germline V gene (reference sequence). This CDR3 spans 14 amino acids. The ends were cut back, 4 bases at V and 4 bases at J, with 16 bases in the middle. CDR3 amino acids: CAWTPGRATYGYTF. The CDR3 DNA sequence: TGTGCCTGGACCCCCGGCAGGGCGACCTATGGCTACACCTTC.

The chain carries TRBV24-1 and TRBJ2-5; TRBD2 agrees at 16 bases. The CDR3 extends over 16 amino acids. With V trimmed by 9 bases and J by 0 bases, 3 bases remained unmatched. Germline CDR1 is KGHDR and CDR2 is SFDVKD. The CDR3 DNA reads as TGTGCCACCGGGACTAGCGGGGGGGACTACCAAGAGACCCAGTACTTC. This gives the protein CATGTSGGDYQETQYF.

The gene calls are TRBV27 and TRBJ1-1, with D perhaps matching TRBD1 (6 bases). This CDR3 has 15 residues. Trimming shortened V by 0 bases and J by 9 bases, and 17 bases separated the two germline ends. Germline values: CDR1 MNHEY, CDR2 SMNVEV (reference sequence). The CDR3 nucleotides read TGTGCCAGCAGTTTATCCTATACAGGGCCGCACAAAGCTTTCTTT. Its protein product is CASSLSYTGPHKAFF.

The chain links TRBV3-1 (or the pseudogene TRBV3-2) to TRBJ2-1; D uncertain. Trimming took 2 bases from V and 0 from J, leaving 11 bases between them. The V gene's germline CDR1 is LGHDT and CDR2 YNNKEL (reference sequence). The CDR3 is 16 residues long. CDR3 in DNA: TGTGCCAGCAGCCAACACGACGCTAGCTCCTACAATGAGCAGTTCTTC. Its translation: CASSQHDASSYNEQFF.

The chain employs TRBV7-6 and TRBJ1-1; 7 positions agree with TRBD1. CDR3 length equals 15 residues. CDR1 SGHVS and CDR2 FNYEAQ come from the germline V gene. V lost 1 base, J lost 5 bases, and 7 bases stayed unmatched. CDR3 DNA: TGTGCCAGCAGCTTAGTCGAGGGGGCAGGGACTGAAGCTTTCTTT. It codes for CASSLVEGAGTEAFF. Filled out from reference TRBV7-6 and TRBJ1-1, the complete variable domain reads GAGVSQSPRYKVTKRGQDVALRCDPISGHVSLYWYRQALGQGPEFLTYFNYEAQQDKSGLPNDRFSAERPEGSISTLTIQRTEQRDSAMYRCASSLVEGAGTEAFFGQGTRLTVV.

CDR3 in amino acids: CASSFARALNTEAFF. The CDR3 DNA is TGTGCCAGCAGTTTCGCCAGGGCCCTGAACACTGAAGCTTTCTTT. The rearrangement links TRBV7-9 to TRBJ1-1, with D possibly TRBD1 on 5 matching bases. This CDR3 region has 15 residues. The germline gives CDR1 SEHNR, CDR2 FQNEAQ (reference sequence). Trimming stripped 6 bases from V and 0 bases from J, with 14 bases between. Full variable domain (rest looked up from reference TRBV7-9 and TRBJ1-1): DTGVSQNPRHKITKRGQNVTFRCDPISEHNRLYWYRQTLGQGPEFLTYFQNEAQLEKSRLLSDRFSAERPKGSFSTLEIQRTEQGDSAMYLCASSFARALNTEAFFGQGTRLTVV.

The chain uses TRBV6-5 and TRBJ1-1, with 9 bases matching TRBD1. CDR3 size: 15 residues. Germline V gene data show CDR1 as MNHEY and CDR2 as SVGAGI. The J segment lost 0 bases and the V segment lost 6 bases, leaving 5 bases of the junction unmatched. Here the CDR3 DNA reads TGTGCCAGCAGCTTAAGGACAGGGGTGAACACTGAAGCTTTCTTT. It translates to CASSLRTGVNTEAFF.

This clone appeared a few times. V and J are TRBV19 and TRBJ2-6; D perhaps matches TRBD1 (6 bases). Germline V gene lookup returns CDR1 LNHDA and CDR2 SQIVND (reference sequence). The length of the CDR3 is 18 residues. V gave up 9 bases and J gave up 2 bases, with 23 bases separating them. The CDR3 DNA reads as TGTGCCAGCCCCTCACGCCCTGGGACAAAGGCTGGGGCCAACGTCCTGACTTTC. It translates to CASPSRPGTKAGANVLTF.

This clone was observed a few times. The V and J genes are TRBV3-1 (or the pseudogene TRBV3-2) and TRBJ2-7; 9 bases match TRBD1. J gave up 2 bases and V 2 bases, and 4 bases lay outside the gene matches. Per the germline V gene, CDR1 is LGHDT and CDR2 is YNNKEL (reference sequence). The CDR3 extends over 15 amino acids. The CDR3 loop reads CASSQPGQGAYEQYF. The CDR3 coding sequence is TGTGCCAGCAGCCAACCGGGACAGGGAGCCTACGAGCAGTACTTC.

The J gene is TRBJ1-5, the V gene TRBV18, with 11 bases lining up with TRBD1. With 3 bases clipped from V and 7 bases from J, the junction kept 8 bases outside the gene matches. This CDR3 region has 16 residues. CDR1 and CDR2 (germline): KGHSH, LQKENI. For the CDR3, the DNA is TGTGCCAGCTCACCCCAGGACAGGGGGCTAGGCCAGCCCCAGCATTTT. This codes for CASSPQDRGLGQPQHF.